This TCR beta chain is from a study of identical twins. Study-wide findings and caveats: There is a chance that invariant MAIT and iNKT cells partially muddied zero-insertion analyses. Within cord blood, abundant beta clonotypes carried fewer insertions, but memory repertoires showed no such trend.

The CDR3 loop spans 16 amino acids. The germline V gene has CDR1 LGHNA and CDR2 YSLEER. Trimming cost V 0 bases and J 8 bases; bases outside gene matches: 7. A universal primer site was incorporated via template switching, and the cDNA contained unique molecular identifiers. TCRdb ran MiXCR on the 5' RACE reads and lists one entry per CDR3 protein. Altogether under 300,000 distinct CDR3 sequences are present, about 8.3% being singletons, with the ten largest covering less than 4%. This clonotype was observed many times. Its antigen is unknown. Separately, the same data were catalogued under a study of yellow fever vaccine responses in identical twins. That paper notes: Reportedly, the response of twins' T cells to the vaccine seemed partly convergent, partly personalized.

The chain couples TRBV4-3 to TRBJ2-1; TRBD2 matches 10 bases. This TCR was sampled from a woman younger than 30 in good health. The sample consisted of CD8+ T cells sorted from blood. The CDR3 sequence: CASSQDGASGRDEQFF. The CDR3, as DNA: TGCGCCAGCAGCCAAGATGGGGCTAGCGGGAGAGATGAGCAGTTCTTC.